This T cell receptor (beta chain) was identified in a study of blood T cell repertoires in COVID-19. This clone was recorded a few times. Trimming cost V 1 base and J 1 base, with 5 bases left between them. Germline V lookup: CDR1 MGHRA, CDR2 YSYEKL. This CDR3 spans 14 amino acids. The assay was immunoSEQ multiplex PCR, and TCRdb's table has in-frame clones only and misses some. Here the sample spans over 85,000 clones, 75% to 90% being singletons. Sequencing used peripheral blood. This sequence originates from a woman of 80 years or more with acute or convalescent COVID-19. This sequence joins TRBV4-1 and TRBJ1-5; possibly TRBD1 for D (5 bases). CDR3: CASSQAGSNQPQHF. CDR3 in DNA: TGCGCCAGCAGCCAAGCAGGGAGCAATCAGCCCCAGCATTTT.